This TCR beta chain was sequenced in a study of beta chain features in type 1 diabetes. Points from the study as a whole: TCRB CDR3s from Type 1 diabetes patients were moderately but significantly shorter in all four CD4+ subsets. Within patients, naive, central memory and Treg TCRB repertoires seemed more similar than within healthy donors.

This clone was observed a few times. Antigen: not known. Donors contributed one heparinised blood draw apiece, averaging roughly 0.12 L. CD4+ naive, central memory, regulatory and stem cell-like memory cells were sorted via CD45RO/CCR7/CD25/CD127/CD95/CD27. Expressed TCRB transcripts got sequenced, as all isolated RNA was reverse transcribed. Generated by immunoSEQ multiplex PCR, the TCRdb table keeps only in-frame clones and is missing some. The sample includes 130,000 or so clones, 15% to 20% of them seen just once. V dropped 7 bases and J dropped 3 bases, with 15 bases sitting between them. The CDR3 spans 14 residues. Germline CDR1 is SEHNR and CDR2 is FQNEAQ (reference sequence).

The rearrangement links TRBV7-9 to TRBJ1-2; D is uncertain. The sequenced sample consisted of central memory CD4+ T cells from blood. This TCR derives from a man between 18 and 35 years old with type 1 diabetes. The CDR3 bases are TGTGCCAGCACCCTTTCGGCGGGCGACTATGGCTACACCTTC. Its protein is CASTLSAGDYGYTF.